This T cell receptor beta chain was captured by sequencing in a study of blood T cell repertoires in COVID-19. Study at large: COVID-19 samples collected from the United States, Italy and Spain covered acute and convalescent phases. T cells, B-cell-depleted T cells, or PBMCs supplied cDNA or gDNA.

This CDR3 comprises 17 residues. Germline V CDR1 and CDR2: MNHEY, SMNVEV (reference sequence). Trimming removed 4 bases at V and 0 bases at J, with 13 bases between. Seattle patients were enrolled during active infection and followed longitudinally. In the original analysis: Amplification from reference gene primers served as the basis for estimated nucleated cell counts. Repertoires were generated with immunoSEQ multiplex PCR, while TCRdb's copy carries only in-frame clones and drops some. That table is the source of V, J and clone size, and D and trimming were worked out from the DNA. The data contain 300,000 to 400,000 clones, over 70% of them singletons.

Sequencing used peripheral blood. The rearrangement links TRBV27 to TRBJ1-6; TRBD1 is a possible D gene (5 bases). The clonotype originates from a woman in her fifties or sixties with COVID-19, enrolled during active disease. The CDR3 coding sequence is TGTGCCAGCAGTTCCCGCAGGGCGAGCTCCTATAATTCACCCCTCCACTTT. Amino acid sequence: CASSSRRASSYNSPLHF.